A single sample gave rise to the 20 T cell receptor beta chains below, sequenced in a study of CD8 T cells in Susac syndrome (dated by TCRdb to between 2018 and 2021). The library was generated by the immunoSEQ multiplex PCR assay. RNA was extracted with the RNeasy kit and roughly 0.45 to 1 ug was reverse transcribed using random hexamers. TCRdb reanalyzed the raw reads on its own, using fastp at Q25 for trimming and MiXCR for clone calling, and kept in-frame beta chains. Each entry is one CDR3 protein sequence, shown with its most common DNA and genes. The sample records about 250,000 distinct CDR3 sequences, over 85% of which are singletons. The biggest ten clones account for roughly 0.07% of the sample. Sequenced material: CD4+ T cells from PBMCs. The receptors come from a human donor with multiple sclerosis.

The gene calls are TRBV5-1 and TRBJ2-1; D is unclear. This CDR3 is 14 amino acids long. From germline, CDR1 is SGHRS and CDR2 YFSETQ. Trimming removed 7 bases from V and 7 bases from J, with 18 bases in between. This chain's CDR3 is CASRASQFENEQFF. The DNA of the CDR3 is TGCGCCAGCCGTGCGTCGCAGTTTGAGAATGAGCAGTTCTTC.

The chain is built from TRBV23-1 and TRBJ2-7; TRBD2 is a possible D gene (5 bases). TRBV23-1 is an ORF, with its function uncertain. The CDR3 has 13 residues. V was clipped by 8 bases and J by 0 bases, with 11 bases between them. The CDR3 protein is CASVPLASYEQYF. CDR3 DNA sequence: TGCGCCAGCGTCCCCCTAGCCTCCTACGAGCAGTACTTC.

J is TRBJ1-3 and V is TRBV14, with TRBD1 as a possible D gene (5 bases). Germline assignment: CDR1 SGHDN and CDR2 FVKESK. Trimming removed 2 bases from V and 0 bases from J, with 17 bases in between. CDR3 length: 18 amino acids. The chain's CDR3 is CASSQLYPGVPSGNTIYF. CDR3 in DNA: TGTGCCAGCAGCCAACTGTACCCGGGGGTGCCCTCTGGAAACACCATATATTTT.

The V call is TRBV19, the J call TRBJ2-5; TRBD1 aligns across 12 bases. This CDR3 contains 17 residues. J lost 5 bases, V lost 7 bases, and 14 bases had no gene match. Per the germline V gene, CDR1 is LNHDA and CDR2 is SQIVND (reference sequence). Here the CDR3 DNA reads TGTGCCAGTACCGCCGGGACAGGGGGCGGCGGTCTGGAGACCCAGTACTTC. Protein product: CASTAGTGGGGLETQYF.

The CDR3 sequence is CAWSSLTNPERTDTQYF. The CDR3 DNA reads TGTGCCTGGAGTTCGCTAACTAATCCGGAGCGGACAGATACGCAGTATTTT. The rearrangement joins TRBV30 to TRBJ2-3, with D possibly TRBD2 on 5 matching bases. The germline V gene has CDR1 GTSNPN and CDR2 SVGIG (reference sequence). CDR3 length: 17 amino acids. Between the trimmed V and J ends, which lost 2 bases and 3 bases, there was a span of 21 bases.

The chain couples TRBV18 to TRBJ1-5; D is unresolved. V lost 1 base and J 7 bases, leaving 14 bases between the germline ends. The CDR3 covers 15 residues. Germline V lookup: CDR1 KGHSH, CDR2 LQKENI. CDR3 nucleotide sequence: TGTGCCAGCTCACCACTAGAGGCGGACGGCCAGCCCCAGCATTTT. Its protein product is CASSPLEADGQPQHF.

The chain combines TRBV5-6 with TRBJ2-7; 7 nucleotides line up with TRBD1. This CDR3 has 16 amino acids. V shed 5 bases and J 0 bases; nucleotides not matched to a gene: 11. Germline assignment: CDR1 SGHDT and CDR2 YYEEEE. The chain's CDR3 is CASRLTGTASSYEQYV. CDR3 bases: TGTGCCAGCAGACTGACCGGGACAGCGAGCTCCTACGAGCAGTACGTC.

The rearrangement uses TRBV6-1 and TRBJ1-1, with 9 bases lining up with TRBD1. In germline, CDR1 is MNHNS, CDR2 SASEGT. The CDR3 is 16 amino acids. V gave up 4 bases and J gave up 0 bases; unmatched junction bases: 6. CDR3 protein: CASSVDRGGMNTEAFF. CDR3 DNA: TGTGCCAGCAGTGTAGACAGGGGGGGGATGAACACTGAAGCTTTCTTT.

V is TRBV7-9 and J is TRBJ2-5; perhaps D is TRBD1 or TRBD2 (5 bases each). V shed 0 bases and J shed 2 bases, with 13 bases lying between them. CDR3 length: 16 amino acids. Germline V lookup: CDR1 SEHNR, CDR2 FQNEAQ (reference sequence). This CDR3 is CASSLAPGAGQETQYF. The CDR3, as DNA: TGTGCCAGCAGCTTAGCCCCCGGGGCAGGGCAAGAGACCCAGTACTTC. Using reference TRBV7-9 and TRBJ2-5 for the parts outside the CDR3, the full variable domain is DTGVSQNPRHKITKRGQNVTFRCDPISEHNRLYWYRQTLGQGPEFLTYFQNEAQLEKSRLLSDRFSAERPKGSFSTLEIQRTEQGDSAMYLCASSLAPGAGQETQYFGPGTRLLVL.

The genes are TRBV30 and TRBJ2-3; no reliable D call. The V gene's germline CDR1 is GTSNPN and CDR2 SVGIG (reference sequence). The CDR3 loop spans 12 amino acids. V lost 0 bases and J lost 9, with 10 bases in between. The CDR3 DNA follows: TGTGCCTGGAGTGTAGGGATCGACACGCAGTATTTT. This sequence encodes CAWSVGIDTQYF.

The chain recombines TRBV19 with TRBJ2-1; D possibly corresponds to TRBD1 (6 bases). The CDR3 runs 14 residues. Trimming stripped 7 bases from V and 3 bases from J, with 13 bases between. Germline values: CDR1 LNHDA, CDR2 SQIVND (reference sequence). Written as DNA, the CDR3 is TGTGCCAGTAAGGTGACAGGTAGCTACAATGAGCAGTTCTTC. Translated, it gives CASKVTGSYNEQFF.

V and J are TRBV20-1 and TRBJ1-1, with TRBD1 as a possible D gene (6 bases). The germline CDR1 and CDR2 sequences are DFQATT and SNEGSKA (reference sequence). This CDR3 is 15 amino acids long. Deletions cut 3 bases from V and 0 bases from J, with 14 bases between. The DNA for the CDR3 is TGCAGTGCTAGTTCATACGGGGGCATGAACACTGAAGCTTTCTTT. Amino acid sequence: CSASSYGGMNTEAFF.

V usage is TRBV5-4 and J usage is TRBJ2-1; D is possibly TRBD1 or TRBD2 (5 bases each). This CDR3 spans 14 amino acids. CDR1 is SGHNT and CDR2 is YYREEE in the germline V gene (reference sequence). V gave up 4 bases and J gave up 4 bases, with 12 bases separating them. The CDR3 loop is CASSPLGEYNEQFF. CDR3 bases: TGTGCCAGCAGCCCCTTGGGGGAATACAATGAGCAGTTCTTC.

The chain employs TRBV5-1 and TRBJ1-4, with D perhaps matching TRBD1 (6 bases). Germline values: CDR1 SGHRS, CDR2 YFSETQ. Trimming took off 4 bases at V and 11 bases at J, with 15 bases between the two ends. The CDR3 length is 13 residues. The chain's CDR3 is CASSEGQSGKLFF. CDR3 DNA sequence: TGCGCCAGCAGCGAAGGACAGAGCGGGAAACTGTTTTTT. The whole variable domain, filled in from reference TRBV5-1 and TRBJ1-4, reads KAGVTQTPRYLIKTRGQQVTLSCSPISGHRSVSWYQQTPGQGLQFLFEYFSETQRNKGNFPGRFSGRQFSNSRSEMNVSTLELGDSALYLCASSEGQSGKLFFGSGTQLSVL.

This chain joins TRBV29-1 and TRBJ1-2; TRBD1 is a possible D gene (6 bases). Per the germline V gene, CDR1 is SQVTM and CDR2 is ANQGSEA. The V gene lost 6 bases and the J gene lost 7 bases, with 18 bases spanning the gap. The CDR3 extends over 13 amino acids. The CDR3 is CSVGQNREAGYTF. CDR3 in DNA: TGCAGCGTCGGGCAGAACAGGGAGGCTGGCTACACCTTC.

V and J are TRBV27 and TRBJ1-6; TRBD1 is a possible D gene (5 bases). The CDR3 length is 15 residues. Trimming left V 1 base short and J 14 bases short, with 18 bases between. Germline V lookup: CDR1 MNHEY, CDR2 SMNVEV (reference sequence). The CDR3 nucleotides are TGTGCCAGCAGTTTATGGAGAGCGGGTCGGGGGGCCCTCCACTTT. This codes for CASSLWRAGRGALHF.

V gene TRBV7-3 combines with J gene TRBJ2-7; tentative D call: TRBD2 (6 bases). Trimming stripped 5 bases from V and 6 bases from J, with 17 bases between. Germline V gene data show CDR1 as SGHTA and CDR2 as FQGTGA. The CDR3 covers 14 residues. The CDR3 nucleotides read TGTGCCAGCAGCCGCGGGGTCGGTGTCCCCGAGCAGTACTTC. It yields the protein CASSRGVGVPEQYF.

The chain recombines TRBV19 with TRBJ2-5, with D maybe TRBD2 (5 bases). Germline V gene data show CDR1 as LNHDA and CDR2 as SQIVND (reference sequence). The V gene lost 5 bases and the J gene lost 5 bases, with 21 bases spanning the gap. This CDR3 is 16 amino acids long. The CDR3: CASSPQISSSLETQYF. For the CDR3, the DNA is TGTGCCAGTAGTCCCCAGATCTCGTCTAGCTTGGAGACCCAGTACTTC.

The genes are TRBV7-9 and TRBJ2-7; 9 positions match TRBD1. The CDR3 has 13 amino acids. J lost 3 bases, V lost 5 bases, and 2 bases had no gene match. The germline V gene has CDR1 SEHNR and CDR2 FQNEAQ (reference sequence). CDR3 in amino acids: CASSKTGGYEQYF. The CDR3 region has the DNA TGTGCCAGCAGCAAGACAGGGGGCTACGAGCAGTACTTC.

This clonotype was picked up one time. V usage is TRBV7-9 and J usage is TRBJ2-3; the match to TRBD2 covers 10 bases. Germline CDR1 is SEHNR and CDR2 is FQNEAQ (reference sequence). There are 14 residues in the CDR3. Unmatched junction bases numbered 6, after V lost 6 bases and J lost 6 bases. The CDR3 protein is CASSLSGRADTQYF. The DNA of the CDR3 is TGTGCCAGCAGTTTGAGCGGGAGGGCTGATACGCAGTATTTT.